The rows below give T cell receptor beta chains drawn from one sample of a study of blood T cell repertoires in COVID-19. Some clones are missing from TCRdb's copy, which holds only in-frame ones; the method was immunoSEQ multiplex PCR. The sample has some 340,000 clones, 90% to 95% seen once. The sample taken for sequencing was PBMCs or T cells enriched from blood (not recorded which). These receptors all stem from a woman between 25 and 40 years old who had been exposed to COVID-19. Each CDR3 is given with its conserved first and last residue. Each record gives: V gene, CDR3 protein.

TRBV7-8,CASSLFAGRVSPLHF
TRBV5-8,CASSLVIEAFF
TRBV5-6,CASSLQVFSGANVLTF
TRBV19,CASGQGRVYSNQPQHF
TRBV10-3,CAIGAGGDYNEQFF
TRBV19,CASHRGGSGNTIYF
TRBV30,CAWLPSQGRSEAFF
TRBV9,CASSVLGTGELFF
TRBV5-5,CASIPWGLENEQYF
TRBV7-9,CASSLSESSGVYNEQFF
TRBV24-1,CATSDRGQVEQYF
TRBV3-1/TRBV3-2,CASSLIPRGTEAFF
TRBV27,CASRKGQTNSPLHF
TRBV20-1,CSASALTGTTEAFF
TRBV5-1,CASSFWGRDTQYF
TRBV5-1,CASSLGQGPTNEKLFF
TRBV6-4,CASKWLAGAGELFF
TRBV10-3,CAISDPIESNQPQHF
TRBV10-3,CAIKGSVDTQYF
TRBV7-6,CASSHMTGRPGDGYTF
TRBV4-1,CASSQTLRQGSYEQYF
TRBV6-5,CASSYSGTGNYGYTF
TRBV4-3,CASSQLVAGGLGSYNEQFF
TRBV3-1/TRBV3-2,CASSQGIHYLNTEAFF
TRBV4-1,CASSRRTSLGEQYF
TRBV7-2,CASSFQGTQGYGYTF
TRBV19,CASSTPPGGGRNEQFF
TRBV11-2,CASSLGAGGRAGELFF
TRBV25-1,CASRGHLNTEAFF
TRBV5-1,CASSFELAGGLNEQFF
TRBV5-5,CASSRNSPTNEKLFF
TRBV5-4,CASSPRTKLGYEQYF